Below are 27 T cell receptor beta chains sequenced from a single sample in a study of human T cells and chemical hapten exposure. TCRdb itself ran the RACE reads through MiXCR, one entry per CDR3 protein. The table has under 450,000 distinct CDR3 sequences, roughly 4.8% seen once. Sample time point: patch test 1, 2 weeks after DPC sensitization. Treatment denoted: therapeutic diphenylcyclopropenone sensitization with weekly scalp DPC. Here the sequenced sample was whole blood, taken in connection with sensitization to the hapten diphenylcyclopropenone (DPC). The receptor set was obtained from a woman between 45 and 65 years old with alopecia areata. Some clones in this sample may be carry-over from other donors' samples.

This clonotype was found a few times. The chain links TRBV15 to TRBJ1-6, with D hard to call. The CDR3 runs 14 residues. With 3 bases removed from V and 7 bases from J, the gap between germline ends came to 10 bases. CDR1 and CDR2 from the germline V gene are LNHNV and YYDKDF (reference sequence). CDR3 nucleotides: TGTGCCACCAGCAGGGCGGTGACAAATTCACCCCTCCACTTT. Amino acids: CATSRAVTNSPLHF.

The sample holds many counts of this clonotype. This chain links TRBV10-3 with TRBJ1-1; possibly TRBD1 for D (5 bases). Germline V gene data show CDR1 as ENHRY and CDR2 as SYGVKD. The CDR3 totals 13 residues. Trimming took off 0 bases at V and 5 bases at J, with 7 bases between the two ends. CDR3 bases: TGTGCCATCAGTGAGTCGGGGGGAACTGAAGCTTTCTTT. Encoded protein: CAISESGGTEAFF.

This clonotype was detected many times. The chain is built from TRBV12-3 or TRBV12-4 and TRBJ2-1; TRBD2 matches at 13 bases. This CDR3 is built from 15 residues. J lost 8 bases, V lost 4 bases, and 5 bases had no gene match. The CDR3 loop reads CASSSGLAGEDEQFF. DNA for the CDR3: TGTGCCAGCAGTTCCGGACTAGCGGGAGAGGATGAGCAGTTCTTC.

In its sample, this clonotype was seen many times. This chain connects TRBV2 to TRBJ1-1, with D hard to call. Trimming left V 1 base short and J 1 base short, with 10 bases between. CDR1 is SNHLY, CDR2 FYNNEI, per germline. CDR3 length: 15 residues. The CDR3 nucleotides read TGTGCCAGCAGTGAAGGTCTGCAGAGGAACACTGAAGCTTTCTTT. It specifies CASSEGLQRNTEAFF.

As regards this clonotype: Given a much more abundant clone one base away, this may be a read error. This chain joins TRBV7-2 and TRBJ2-1, with D possibly TRBD2 on 6 matching bases. Germline V CDR1 and CDR2: SGHTA, FQGNSA. CDR3 length equals 14 residues. V was cut by 2 bases and J by 6 bases, with 11 bases left in between. The DNA for the CDR3 is TGTGCCAGCAGCTTACTAGCGAGGAGCAATGAGCAGTTCTTC. Protein product: CASSLLARSNEQFF.

This chain's CDR3 is CSSGGAQMNTEAFF. In nucleotides, the CDR3 is TGCAGCTCCGGCGGGGCGCAGATGAACACTGAAGCTTTCTTT. The chain joins TRBV29-1 to TRBJ1-1, with D maybe TRBD1 (5 bases). Germline CDR1 reads SQVTM; CDR2 reads ANQGSEA. The V gene lost 8 bases and the J gene lost 0 bases, with 16 bases spanning the gap. This CDR3 has 14 amino acids.

This clonotype was observed a few times. V and J are TRBV27 and TRBJ2-7, with 9 nucleotides matching TRBD1. The CDR3 is made up of 14 amino acids. Germline V CDR1 and CDR2: MNHEY, SMNVEV (reference sequence). The trim removed 6 bases at V and 7 bases at J, leaving 10 bases unmatched. CDR3: CASSPGTGTGEQYF. CDR3 nucleotides: TGTGCCAGCAGCCCCGGGACAGGGACGGGAGAGCAGTACTTC.

Only a few counts were recorded for this clonotype. The chain employs TRBV2 and TRBJ1-5, with D hard to call. Trimming took 1 base from V and 4 from J, leaving 8 bases between them. The CDR3 is 14 residues long. Germline CDR1 reads SNHLY; CDR2 reads FYNNEI. CDR3 DNA: TGTGCCAGCAGTGAAGTGGCAGCAAATCAGCCCCAGCATTTT. It specifies CASSEVAANQPQHF. Based on the CDR3 plus reference TRBV2 and TRBJ1-5, the full variable domain is EPEVTQTPSHQVTQMGQEVILRCVPISNHLYFYWYRQILGQKVEFLVSFYNNEISEKSEIFDDQFSVERPDGSNFTLKIRSTKLEDSAMYFCASSEVAANQPQHFGDGTRLSIL.

In its sample, this clonotype was seen a few times. V usage is TRBV7-9 and J usage is TRBJ2-4; 10 bases map to TRBD1. Trimming took 4 bases from V and 2 from J; bases not matched to a gene: 8. CDR1 and CDR2 (germline): SEHNR, FQNEAQ (reference sequence). This CDR3 is 17 amino acids long. The CDR3 reads CASSSGQGEGTKNIQYF. The CDR3 DNA is TGTGCCAGCAGCTCTGGACAGGGGGAAGGGACCAAAAACATTCAGTACTTC.

This clonotype was seen a few times. The rearrangement uses TRBV6-1 and TRBJ2-5; 10 bases line up with TRBD1. V gave up 5 bases and J gave up 9 bases; unmatched junction bases: 15. The CDR3 spans 16 residues. Germline CDR1 reads MNHNS; CDR2 reads SASEGT. DNA of the CDR3: TGTGCCAGCAGTAAGACAGGGGGCCAGGCCCCCCGGGCCCAGTACTTC. As protein: CASSKTGGQAPRAQYF.

The V call is TRBV6-6, the J call TRBJ1-1, with D possibly being TRBD1 (6 bases). Per the germline V gene, CDR1 is MNHNY and CDR2 is SVGAGI (reference sequence). Trimming removed 7 bases at V and 5 bases at J, with 17 bases between. The CDR3 is made up of 14 amino acids. CDR3 region: CASTYARRGTEAFF. The CDR3 DNA follows: TGTGCCAGCACATATGCCCGGAGGGGGACTGAAGCTTTCTTT.

The sample holds many counts of this clonotype. This sequence joins TRBV20-1 and TRBJ2-2, with D hard to call. The CDR3 spans 12 residues. V was clipped by 1 base and J by 4 bases, with 4 bases between them. CDR1 and CDR2 (germline): DFQATT, SNEGSKA (reference sequence). Here the CDR3 DNA reads TGCAGTGCTAGAGCCGGCACCGGGGAGCTGTTTTTT. Encoded protein: CSARAGTGELFF.

This clonotype was recorded at least ten times. This sequence joins TRBV6-2 or TRBV6-3 and TRBJ2-1; tentatively, D is TRBD2 (5 bases). Germline V gene data show CDR1 as MNHEY and CDR2 as SVGEGT. V gave up 0 bases and J gave up 8 bases, with 17 bases separating them. The CDR3 has 16 amino acids. This chain's CDR3 is CASSYSDGLLNDEQFF. As DNA, the CDR3 is TGTGCCAGCAGTTACTCAGACGGACTCCTGAACGATGAGCAGTTCTTC.

This clonotype was seen at least ten times. The J gene is TRBJ2-7, the V gene TRBV18, with 10 positions matching TRBD1. The CDR3 length is 14 residues. CDR1 and CDR2 (germline): KGHSH, LQKENI. Trimming at V came to 3 bases and at J to 6 bases, leaving 5 bases not matched to a gene. The CDR3 sequence is CASSPGQGPVEQYF. CDR3 in DNA: TGTGCCAGCTCACCGGGACAGGGGCCCGTCGAGCAGTACTTC.

This clonotype was detected ten times or more. The chain joins TRBV5-5 to TRBJ1-1; no reliable D call. Trimming pared 1 base from V and 5 bases from J, leaving 9 bases between. This CDR3 spans 13 amino acids. The germline V gene has CDR1 SGHKS and CDR2 YYEKEE (reference sequence). DNA of the CDR3: TGTGCCAGCAGCTTGTCTGAGTTAACTGAAGCTTTCTTT. Protein: CASSLSELTEAFF.

Many counts were recorded for this clonotype. V and J are TRBV5-5 and TRBJ2-7; D may be TRBD1 (5 bases). Per the germline V gene, CDR1 is SGHKS and CDR2 is YYEKEE (reference sequence). V was trimmed by 2 bases and J by 12 bases, leaving 12 bases between them. The CDR3 spans 11 residues. For the CDR3, the DNA is TGTGCCAGCAGCTTCGACAGTAGTTGGTACTTC. This sequence encodes CASSFDSSWYF.

Concerning this clonotype: A much larger clone differs from this one at a single base, so this may be a read error. The chain has TRBV11-2 and TRBJ1-2, with D hard to call. Per germline, CDR1 SGHAT and CDR2 FQNNGV. V was shortened by 1 base and J by 2 bases, with 11 bases between the two germline ends. This CDR3 has 15 amino acids. The CDR3 reads CASSLVGRGNYGYTF. In nucleotides, the CDR3 is TGTGCCAGCAGCTTAGTGGGCCGGGGAAACTATGGCTACACCTTC.

This clonotype occurred many times. The CDR3 coding sequence is TGTGCCAGCACAAACATCATGAACACTGAAGCTTTCTTT. Translating it yields CASTNIMNTEAFF. This chain links TRBV6-6 with TRBJ1-1; D remains ambiguous. Per the germline V gene, CDR1 is MNHNY and CDR2 is SVGAGI (reference sequence). V lost 7 bases and J 0 bases, leaving 9 bases between the germline ends. There are 13 residues in the CDR3.

In this sample, this clonotype turned up many times. DNA for the CDR3: TGTGCCAGCACCTTGACAGGACCGAACACTGAAGCTTTCTTT. Its translation: CASTLTGPNTEAFF. This rearrangement joins TRBV6-2 or TRBV6-3 to TRBJ1-1; D is possibly TRBD1 (6 bases). The V end was cut by 7 bases, the J end by 1 base, with 13 bases between. The CDR3 is 14 amino acids. Germline V gene data show CDR1 as MNHEY and CDR2 as SVGEGT.

Note on this clonotype: A junction end diverges from the germline sequence, so it may reflect a read error. The genes are TRBV7-9 and TRBJ1-5; no clear D gene. The V gene's germline CDR1 is SEHNR and CDR2 FQNEAQ (reference sequence). This CDR3 spans 9 amino acids. The CDR3 sequence: CASSLDGPF. The CDR3 region has the DNA TGTGCCAGCAGCTTAGACGGGCCTTTT.

This clonotype was detected a few times. V usage is TRBV2 and J usage is TRBJ1-1; D is ambiguous. Trimming shortened V by 7 bases and J by 5 bases, and 8 bases separated the two germline ends. This CDR3 is 11 amino acids long. Germline-derived CDR1 and CDR2 are SNHLY and FYNNEI. The CDR3 DNA sequence: TGTGCCAGCACCGAGGGAACTGAAGCTTTCTTT. Protein: CASTEGTEAFF.

This clonotype was seen many times. One junction end disagrees with the germline gene, perhaps due to a read error. This chain links TRBV5-1 with TRBJ2-5; D possibly corresponds to TRBD2 (6 bases). This CDR3 is built from 14 residues. Germline CDR1 reads SGHRS; CDR2 reads YFSETQ. The CDR3 DNA reads TGCGCCAGCAGGGACGGGGGAGACCGAGAGGCCCAGTACTTC. Protein product: CASRDGGDREAQYF. The variable domain in full, completed from reference TRBV5-1 and TRBJ2-5, reads KAGVTQTPRYLIKTRGQQVTLSCSPISGHRSVSWYQQTPGQGLQFLFEYFSETQRNKGNFPGRFSGRQFSNSRSEMNVSTLELGDSALYLCASRDGGDREAQYFGPGTRLLVL.

This clonotype was seen only a few times. The V call is TRBV27, the J call TRBJ1-5; weak D call: TRBD1 (6 bases). The length of the CDR3 is 14 residues. Germline assignment: CDR1 MNHEY and CDR2 SMNVEV (reference sequence). The V end was cut by 3 bases, the J end by 3 bases, with 9 bases between. CDR3 DNA sequence: TGTGCCAGCAGTTTCGACAGGAACAATCAGCCCCAGCATTTT. Translation gives CASSFDRNNQPQHF.

A note on this clonotype: This may arise from a read error, as a much more abundant clone is one base away. The CDR3: CSVEDAGANTDTLYF. DNA for the CDR3: TGCAGCGTTGAAGACGCGGGGGCCAACACAGATACGCTGTATTTT. The V gene is TRBV29-1, the J gene TRBJ2-3, with a weak D call TRBD2 (7 bases). Germline values: CDR1 SQVTM, CDR2 ANQGSEA. The CDR3 spans 15 residues.

The chain has TRBV12-3 or TRBV12-4 and TRBJ1-1, with D possibly matching TRBD1 (5 bases). The germline V and J ends were trimmed by 7 bases and 6 bases, with 9 bases remaining between them. The CDR3 loop spans 11 amino acids. Here the CDR3 reads CASKTGAEAFF. CDR3 nucleotide sequence: TGTGCCAGCAAAACAGGAGCTGAAGCTTTCTTT.

The V and J genes are TRBV10-3 and TRBJ2-1, with 7 bases fitting TRBD2. CDR3 length: 12 amino acids. CDR1 is ENHRY, CDR2 SYGVKD, per germline. V lost 6 bases and J lost 13; bases outside the gene matches: 9. The CDR3 DNA follows: TGTGCCATCAGCGATGGACTAGGGAGACAGTTCTTC. Its translation is CAISDGLGRQFF.

This clonotype was seen at least ten times. The rearrangement uses TRBV20-1 and TRBJ2-5; possibly TRBD1 or TRBD2 for D (6 bases each). CDR3 length: 15 residues. Germline V gene data show CDR1 as DFQATT and CDR2 as SNEGSKA (reference sequence). V was cut by 1 base and J by 5 bases, with 17 bases left in between. The CDR3 DNA reads as TGCAGTGCTAGAGTAGGTGGGGGGCCTGCCGAGACCCAGTACTTC. It encodes CSARVGGGPAETQYF.